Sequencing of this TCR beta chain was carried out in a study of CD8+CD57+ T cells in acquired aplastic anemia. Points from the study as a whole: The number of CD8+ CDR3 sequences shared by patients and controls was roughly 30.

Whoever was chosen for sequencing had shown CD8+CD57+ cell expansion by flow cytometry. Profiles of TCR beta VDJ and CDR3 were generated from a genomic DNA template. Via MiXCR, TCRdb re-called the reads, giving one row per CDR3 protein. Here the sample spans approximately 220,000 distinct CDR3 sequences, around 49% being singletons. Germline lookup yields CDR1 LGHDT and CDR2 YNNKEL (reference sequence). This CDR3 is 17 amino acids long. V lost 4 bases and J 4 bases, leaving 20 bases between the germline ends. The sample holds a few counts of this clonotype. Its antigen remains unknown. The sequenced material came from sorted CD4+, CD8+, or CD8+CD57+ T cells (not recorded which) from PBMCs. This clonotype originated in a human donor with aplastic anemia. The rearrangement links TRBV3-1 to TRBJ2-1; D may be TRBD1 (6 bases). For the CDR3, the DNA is TGTGCCAGCAGCCCCTCCTCCACAGGGCCGGGATACAATGAGCAGTTCTTC. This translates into CASSPSSTGPGYNEQFF.